This passage covers 25 T cell receptor beta chains from one sample sequenced in a study of shared T cell receptors in the human thymus (dated by TCRdb to 2020 to 2022). The library was generated by the immunoSEQ multiplex PCR assay. The table comes from immuneACCESS by way of TCRdb, which keeps in-frame sequences with V and J called. Part of the clones is missing from these tables; in studies checked, under half for an unresolved V gene and the rest for unknown reasons. The sample contains 700,000 or so clones, approximately 83% of them found a single time. The ten top clones hold around 0.0094% of the sample. A further study also used this sample, focusing on human thymus T cells.

The sequenced sample consisted of thymocytes. These receptors originate from a girl less than two years old with a congenital heart defect. Donor details come from another sample of the same person, matched by shared clones.

The chain couples TRBV19 to TRBJ1-2; TRBD1 is a possible D gene (5 bases). The CDR3 has 19 residues. V lost 0 bases and J lost 3, with 23 bases in between. CDR1 and CDR2 from the germline V gene are LNHDA and SQIVND (reference sequence). CDR3 amino acids: CASSIDLQHTLSGDYGYTF. The CDR3 region has the DNA TGTGCCAGTAGTATAGATCTGCAACATACGCTATCGGGGGACTATGGCTACACCTTC.

The chain uses TRBV29-1 and TRBJ1-2; no definite D call. The germline gives CDR1 SQVTM, CDR2 ANQGSEA. The V end was cut by 8 bases, the J end by 6 bases, with 22 bases between. CDR3 size: 14 residues. CDR3 loop: CSTLRERQPNGYTF. The CDR3 DNA sequence: TGCAGCACCCTTCGTGAGAGGCAGCCCAATGGCTACACCTTC.

The chain links TRBV2 to TRBJ1-1; D perhaps matches TRBD1 (6 bases). V was trimmed by 8 bases and J by 1 base, leaving 17 bases between them. There are 15 residues in the CDR3. Germline values: CDR1 SNHLY, CDR2 FYNNEI. The CDR3: CASARGTPKNTEAFF. The CDR3 coding sequence is TGTGCCAGCGCCAGAGGGACACCCAAGAACACTGAAGCTTTCTTT.

This clone was picked up a small number of times. This sequence joins TRBV5-5 and TRBJ1-2; 8 bases are shared with TRBD1. The CDR3 is 18 residues long. V gave up 2 bases and J gave up 1 base; unmatched junction bases: 13. Germline lookup yields CDR1 SGHKS and CDR2 YYEKEE (reference sequence). The CDR3 loop reads CASSFSGGPSPLNYGYTF. The DNA for the CDR3 is TGTGCCAGCAGCTTCTCAGGGGGCCCATCTCCCCTTAACTATGGCTACACCTTC.

The chain joins TRBV28 to TRBJ2-7, with 8 bases identical to TRBD1. The V gene end was trimmed by 2 bases and the J gene end by 6 bases; junction bases not matched to a gene: 9. The CDR3 loop spans 15 amino acids. Germline values: CDR1 MDHEN, CDR2 SYDVKM. DNA for the CDR3: TGTGCCAGCAGTTTAGACAGGGGTCCCCCCTGCGAGCAGTACTTC. Its translation is CASSLDRGPPCEQYF.

The sample holds one count of this clone. One end of the junction fails to match germline, which may point to a read error. Other DNA sequences in the sample encode the same CDR3. The chain uses TRBV6-5 and TRBJ1-2, with D possibly matching TRBD1 (5 bases). Germline CDR1 and CDR2: MNHEY and SVGAGI. The length of the CDR3 is 14 residues. DNA for the CDR3: TGTGCCAGCAGTTACTCGTGGGGGGACTATGGCTACACCTTT. It encodes CASSYSWGDYGYTF.

This clone was observed a single time. This chain joins TRBV28 and TRBJ2-5; D is possibly TRBD2 (5 bases). Trimming took 7 bases from V and 4 from J, leaving 16 bases between them. The germline CDR1 and CDR2 sequences are MDHEN and SYDVKM. This CDR3 comprises 14 residues. CDR3 DNA: TGTGCCAGCAAGTGGAATAGCGTTGTAGAGACCCAGTACTTC. This codes for CASKWNSVVETQYF. The variable domain in full, completed from reference TRBV28 and TRBJ2-5, reads DVKVTQSSRYLVKRTGEKVFLECVQDMDHENMFWYRQDPGLGLRLIYFSYDVKMKEKGDIPEGYSVSREKKERFSLILESASTNQTSMYLCASKWNSVVETQYFGPGTRLLVL.

This clone was recorded once. V is TRBV6-4 and J is TRBJ1-6; 7 nucleotides match TRBD1. Per germline, CDR1 MRHNA and CDR2 SNTAGT. CDR3 length: 16 residues. V lost 5 bases, J lost 9 bases, and 13 bases stayed unmatched. The CDR3 DNA reads TGTGCCAGCAGTCTAATACAGGGGAGAGAGGGTTCACCCCTCCACTTT. It yields the protein CASSLIQGREGSPLHF.

The J gene is TRBJ2-1, the V gene TRBV19; possibly TRBD1 for D (6 bases). Germline V gene sequence: CDR1 LNHDA, CDR2 SQIVND (reference sequence). Trimming left V 2 bases short and J 8 bases short, with 13 bases between. This CDR3 contains 14 residues. CDR3 sequence reads: CASSIYQGRDEQFF. In DNA form, the CDR3 reads TGTGCCAGTAGTATATACCAGGGGCGGGATGAGCAGTTCTTC.

The count of this clone is one. This chain uses TRBV2 with TRBJ2-7; a weak D match, TRBD2 (6 bases). The CDR3 loop spans 14 amino acids. Germline assignment: CDR1 SNHLY and CDR2 FYNNEI. Between the trimmed V and J ends, which lost 6 bases and 1 base, there was a span of 13 bases. The CDR3 DNA sequence: TGTGCCAGCAGGACCGGGACTCCGTCCTACGAGCAGTACTTC. It yields the protein CASRTGTPSYEQYF.

This clone was detected only once. The chain uses TRBV19 and TRBJ1-2; D possibly corresponds to TRBD1 (5 bases). V dropped 6 bases and J dropped 7 bases, with 18 bases sitting between them. Germline values: CDR1 LNHDA, CDR2 SQIVND (reference sequence). The CDR3 is 14 residues long. CDR3 DNA: TGTGCCAGTAGGAAAGCCTTAAGGGGATCTGGCTACACCTTC. This sequence encodes CASRKALRGSGYTF. The full variable domain, completed using reference TRBV19 and TRBJ1-2, is DGGITQSPKYLFRKEGQNVTLSCEQNLNHDAMYWYRQDPGQGLRLIYYSQIVNDFQKGDIAEGYSVSREKKESFPLTVTSAQKNPTAFYLCASRKALRGSGYTFGSGTRLTVV.

This chain connects TRBV30 to TRBJ2-3; D is uncertain. The germline CDR1 and CDR2 sequences are GTSNPN and SVGIG (reference sequence). The V end lost 0 bases, the J end lost 5 bases, and 12 bases lay between the germline ends. CDR3 length equals 14 residues. The CDR3, as DNA: TGTGCCTGGAGTGTGGTTAACGCCGGAGATACGCAGTATTTT. Translated: CAWSVVNAGDTQYF.

The chain's CDR3 is CASTVGQRNEKLFF. In DNA, the CDR3 is TGTGCTAGTACCGTGGGACAGAGGAATGAAAAACTGTTTTTT. The rearrangement links TRBV12-5 to TRBJ1-4, with 7 bases lining up with TRBD1. The CDR3 spans 14 residues. Germline V CDR1 and CDR2: LGHNT, FRNRAP. The ends lost 8 bases at V and 5 bases at J; junction bases unmatched: 8.

This clone has a handful of counts. V is TRBV9 and J is TRBJ2-1; 9 nucleotides line up with TRBD2. V lost 2 bases, J lost 6 bases, and 12 bases stayed unmatched. The CDR3 sequence is 17 residues long. Germline CDR1 and CDR2: SGDLS and YYNGEE. Here the CDR3 reads CASSVRGGLGHINEQFF. Written as DNA, the CDR3 is TGTGCCAGCAGCGTGCGGGGGGGGTTGGGCCATATCAATGAGCAGTTCTTC.

This sequence joins TRBV2 and TRBJ2-2; D is perhaps TRBD2 (7 bases). The germline CDR1 and CDR2 sequences are SNHLY and FYNNEI. This CDR3 region has 17 residues. The V gene lost 2 bases and the J gene lost 3 bases, with 16 bases spanning the gap. CDR3 coding DNA: TGTGCCAGCAGTGAATCCCACAGGGAGGGAGACACCGGGGAGCTGTTTTTT. This codes for CASSESHREGDTGELFF.

The chain carries TRBV7-9 and TRBJ1-1; TRBD1 agrees at 9 bases. The CDR3 runs to 14 residues. The germline CDR1 and CDR2 sequences are SEHNR and FQNEAQ (reference sequence). Trimming took 1 base from V and 9 from J; bases not matched to a gene: 6. This chain's CDR3 is CASSLGRTGVKAFF. The CDR3, as DNA: TGTGCCAGCAGCTTAGGTCGGACAGGGGTTAAAGCTTTCTTT.

The V call is TRBV5-6, the J call TRBJ2-5; D might be TRBD1 (6 bases). V lost 6 bases and J 6 bases, leaving 15 bases between the germline ends. Per germline, CDR1 SGHDT and CDR2 YYEEEE. The length of the CDR3 is 13 residues. CDR3 bases: TGTGCCAGCACCCTACAGGGTGGACAGACCCAGTACTTC. Amino acid sequence: CASTLQGGQTQYF.

This clone was detected a few times. This chain links TRBV12-5 with TRBJ1-2, with a possible D match to TRBD1 (6 bases). V was trimmed by 2 bases and J by 0 bases, leaving 22 bases between them. This CDR3 comprises 19 residues. Looked up from germline, CDR1 is LGHNT and CDR2 is FRNRAP. The DNA for the CDR3 is TGTGCTAGTGGTTTGCCAACCCAGCAGGGGAGGGGAGCTAACTATGGCTACACCTTC. Amino acid sequence: CASGLPTQQGRGANYGYTF.

A few counts support this clone. V gene TRBV2 combines with J gene TRBJ2-7, with 9 bases aligning to TRBD1. V shed 4 bases and J 6 bases; nucleotides not matched to a gene: 7. This CDR3 is 14 amino acids long. The germline V gene has CDR1 SNHLY and CDR2 FYNNEI. DNA for the CDR3: TGTGCCAGCAGTGGTTCCGGGACAGGGATCGAGCAGTACTTC. Its protein is CASSGSGTGIEQYF. The variable domain in full, with the rest retrieved from reference TRBV2 and TRBJ2-7, is EPEVTQTPSHQVTQMGQEVILRCVPISNHLYFYWYRQILGQKVEFLVSFYNNEISEKSEIFDDQFSVERPDGSNFTLKIRSTKLEDSAMYFCASSGSGTGIEQYFGPGTRLTVT.

V gene TRBV5-1 combines with J gene TRBJ2-7, with 7 bases fitting TRBD2. The CDR3 spans 12 residues. The V gene's germline CDR1 is SGHRS and CDR2 YFSETQ. The J segment lost 6 bases and the V segment lost 0 bases, leaving 0 bases of the junction unmatched. For the CDR3, the DNA is TGCGCCAGCAGCTTGGGGGGGGGCGAGCAGTACTTC. Its translation is CASSLGGGEQYF.

This clone was detected once. The gene calls are TRBV6-6 and TRBJ1-2, with D unresolved. The CDR3 totals 11 residues. Looked up from germline, CDR1 is MNHNY and CDR2 is SVGAGI (reference sequence). V was shortened by 8 bases and J by 4 bases, with 8 bases between the two germline ends. CDR3 region: CASGPIYGYTF. DNA of the CDR3: TGTGCCAGCGGGCCTATCTATGGCTACACCTTC.

The chain carries TRBV28 and TRBJ2-7, with 7 positions matching TRBD1. The ends lost 6 bases at V and 3 bases at J; junction bases unmatched: 17. CDR3 length equals 17 residues. CDR1 and CDR2 (germline): MDHEN, SYDVKM. The CDR3 loop reads CASSDTPGTVRYYEQYF. The DNA of the CDR3 is TGTGCCAGCAGCGACACCCCCGGGACAGTGAGATACTACGAGCAGTACTTC. Combining the CDR3 with reference TRBV28 and TRBJ2-7 gives the whole variable domain DVKVTQSSRYLVKRTGEKVFLECVQDMDHENMFWYRQDPGLGLRLIYFSYDVKMKEKGDIPEGYSVSREKKERFSLILESASTNQTSMYLCASSDTPGTVRYYEQYFGPGTRLTVT.

The chain recombines TRBV6-1 with TRBJ2-1; TRBD1 matches at 10 bases. The V segment lost 4 bases and the J segment 5 bases; nucleotides outside the gene matches: 8. The CDR3 runs 16 residues. Germline V CDR1 and CDR2: MNHNS, SASEGT. CDR3 nucleotides: TGTGCCAGCAGTGGGACAGGGGGTAAGGACCACAATGAGCAGTTCTTC. It specifies CASSGTGGKDHNEQFF.

This clone has only one observation. This chain uses TRBV7-9 with TRBJ1-2; D possibly corresponds to TRBD1 (5 bases). Trimming took 2 bases from V and 9 from J, leaving 19 bases between them. From germline, CDR1 is SEHNR and CDR2 FQNEAQ (reference sequence). CDR3 length: 15 residues. CDR3: CASSLPRQSGNSYTF. The CDR3 bases are TGTGCCAGCAGCTTACCCAGACAGAGTGGGAACAGCTACACCTTC.

In DNA, the CDR3 is TGTGCCAGCAACCCTAAAACTAGCGGTAGGGGTACGCAGTATTTT. This encodes CASNPKTSGRGTQYF. V gene TRBV27 combines with J gene TRBJ2-3; 8 bases are shared with TRBD2. There are 15 residues in the CDR3. The junction had 14 bases not matched to a gene; V was cut back by 7 bases and J by 8 bases. CDR1 is MNHEY and CDR2 is SMNVEV in the germline V gene (reference sequence).